The entry below gives a single T cell receptor beta chain sequence along with its context. What antigen it recognizes has not been identified. Within one base of it there is no much larger clone, and no base qualities were kept. The sample comes from a study of T cell responses to AZD1222 COVID-19 vaccine (dated by TCRdb to the early 2020s). Regarding the complete study: Because spike-specific TCR depth and breadth did not differ between the two schedules, AZD1222 recipients who got a second dose at roughly 4 weeks were pooled with those who got a second dose at roughly 12 weeks. TCR sequencing was performed for roughly 240 trial participants, of whom around 200 were given two doses of AZD1222 and around 26 were given two doses of MenACWY control vaccine. Trial participants were enrolled by age into 18-55, 56-69 and 70-plus year subgroups, with around 150, 28 and 57 TCR-sequenced participants respectively. The paper as a whole reports these results and caveats: Epitopes outside the regions mutated in the B.1.351 and B.1.1.7 variants were reportedly recognized by nearly half of the unique spike-specific TCRs. Participants were mostly white British, with more females than males. The authors suggested clonal diversity may have been underestimated. Spike-specific TCR breadth and depth rose significantly after two AZD1222 doses compared with day 0 and with MenACWY recipients. Conclusions about previously exposed vaccinees are limited because only six or seven AZD1222 recipients were SARS-CoV-2 seropositive at baseline. The whole spike protein was spanned by vaccine-associated CD4 TCRs, and dominant responses were seen in regions 160-218 and 743-854. The 56-69-year group was small, and its depth increase did not reach significance, likely because of low power. No day 14 peak-response samples were available, so repertoires were characterized only after the peak T cell response.

According to the study, the label for this sample's time point signals: baseline before first vaccination. Vaccinee samples came from UK trials COV001 and COV002, including a single-blind randomized controlled phase 2/3 trial of AZD1222 (ChAdOx1 nCoV-19) in healthy adults. For TCRbeta chain sequencing, PBMC samples from trial participants were taken at day 0 and at day 28 after the second dose. From the germline V gene, CDR1 is SGHTA and CDR2 is FQGTGA. V lost 1 base and J lost 0 bases; the stretch between them is 3 bases long. Reading from cysteine to phenylalanine, the CDR3 counts 13 amino acids. Only the CDR3 portion is preserved as DNA: 39 bases, with reading frame beginning at the first base. The CDR3 regions of human TCRbeta chains were subjected to immunosequencing. In the paper's pipeline: TCRs in the repertoires were compared against a reference library of SARS-CoV-2-specific TCRs that had been generated with the MIRA antigen-specificity platform. Breadth was defined as the fraction of unique TCRs that were SARS-CoV-2-associated. Depth was defined as the fraction of total T cells that were SARS-CoV-2-associated. Using the MIRA data, every spike-specific TCR was mapped to the spike region that the TCR reacted to and assigned to either a CD4 or a CD8 class. Log10-transformed breadth and depth values were compared by one-way ANOVA with Sidak's multiple comparisons tests. Sourced from immuneACCESS, this table was stored by TCRdb with only in-frame sequences that have V and J called. A share of the clones is absent; for the studies checked, an unresolved V gene accounts for under half, and the remainder has no known explanation. The V and J calls and clone size come from that table; D and trimming were worked out from the DNA. This sample holds around 130,000 clones; 80% to 90% were observed only once. The top ten hold 2.5% to 4% of the sample.

Here the sequenced sample was peripheral blood, taken on day 0 of AZD1222 vaccination. The chain is assembled from TRBV7-3 and TRBJ1-1, with the identity of the D gene unclear. This clonotype originated in an adult in good health. The bases read TGTGCCAGCAGCTTAAACGTGAACACTGAAGCTTTCTTT. This codes for CASSLNVNTEAFF.